The next 30 T cell receptor beta chains were all read from a single sample in a study of tumor-infiltrating lymphocytes in primary liver carcinoma. Unsorted whole blood served as the source of blood RNA, and germline DNA was extracted as well. Total RNA amounting to roughly 480 ng was the source from which TCR beta cDNA was made with a constant-region primer. Investigators got TCR beta libraries out of three nested multiplex PCR rounds, done with slightly modified ARM-PCR. Each of the first two PCR rounds ran roughly 9 cycles with TRBV1-TRBV30 forward and C-beta reverse primers. MiXCR, applied by TCRdb to the multiplex PCR reads, yields one record per CDR3 protein. The sample has 300,000 to 400,000 distinct CDR3 sequences, 55% to 65% seen once. Sequencing was performed on peripheral blood. The receptors shown here come from a man aged 35 to 55 with primary liver carcinoma and hepatitis B virus infection.

The chain is built from TRBV11-1 and TRBJ2-1; weak D call: TRBD1 (6 bases). CDR3 size: 14 residues. Germline CDR1 SGHAT, CDR2 FQDESV (reference sequence). CDR3 residues: CVSSFIQGFGEQFF. CDR3 nucleotides: TGTGTTAGCAGCTTTATACAGGGTTTTGGTGAGCAGTTCTTC.

The sample holds one count of this clonotype. At one end, the junction sequence differs from germline, possibly due to a read error. V is TRBV11-1 and J is TRBJ1-1; no clear D gene. The CDR3 is 12 amino acids. Germline lookup yields CDR1 SGHAT and CDR2 FQDESV (reference sequence). CDR3 bases: TGTGCCAGCAGCTCGAGCAACGGTGAAGCATTCTTT. Residues: CASSSSNGEAFF.

The chain employs TRBV5-1 and TRBJ2-2; either TRBD1 or TRBD2 may supply D (6 bases each). Per the germline V gene, CDR1 is SGHRS and CDR2 is YFSETQ. The CDR3 has 17 residues. Between the trimmed V and J ends, which lost 1 base and 5 bases, there was a span of 18 bases. CDR3 DNA sequence: TGCGCCAGCAGCTTGTCCGAAGGGGGGCGCCGGACCGGGGAGCTGTTTTTT. Residues: CASSLSEGGRRTGELFF.

As for this clonotype: A much larger clone lies a single base off, so this may be a read error. No conserved phenylalanine or tryptophan ends this CDR3, so it is likely a read error. The chain has TRBV12-3 or TRBV12-4 and TRBJ1-5; maybe TRBD1 (6 bases). CDR3 length: 18 residues. Trimming took 2 bases from V and 2 from J, leaving 19 bases between them. As DNA, the CDR3 is TGTGCCAGCAGTTTATATGGGCGGGGGCTGACGGGCAATCAGCCCCAGCATCTT. Translating it yields CASSLYGRGLTGNQPQHL.

A word on this clonotype: With a much larger clone just one base away, this may be a read error. The CDR3 is CASSPYSYEQYF. In nucleotides, the CDR3 is TGCGCCAGCAGTCCGTACTCCTACGAGCAGTACTTC. The chain carries TRBV10-2 and TRBJ2-7; D gene uncertain. CDR1 and CDR2 from the germline V gene are WSHSY and SAAADI. This CDR3 contains 12 residues. The V and J ends lost 5 bases and 0 bases respectively, with 5 bases between them.

To note about this clonotype: Just one base apart from a much larger clone, this may be a read error. The chain employs TRBV12-3 or TRBV12-4 and TRBJ1-1; D uncertain. The CDR3 length is 13 residues. The CDR3 here is CVSSFGWGTEAFF. Written as DNA, the CDR3 is TGTGTCAGCAGTTTTGGGTGGGGAACTGAAGCTTTCTTT.

This clonotype occurred once. A much larger clone sits a single nucleotide away, making a read error possible. The gene calls are TRBV10-2 and TRBJ2-1, with 12 bases aligning to TRBD2. Germline trimming cut 4 bases from V and 5 bases from J; bases unmatched to any gene: 18. CDR1 WSHSY and CDR2 SAAADI come from the germline V gene. The CDR3 consists of 20 residues. DNA for the CDR3: TGCGCCAGCAGTGGGGGTAGGGCTAGCGGGAGGGCCTTTGACCACAATGAGCAGTTCTTC. Protein sequence: CASSGGRASGRAFDHNEQFF.

In its sample, this clonotype was seen a few times. This chain links TRBV24-1 with TRBJ2-1, with D unresolved. The germline CDR1 and CDR2 sequences are KGHDR and SFDVKD. The CDR3 has 13 amino acids. V was clipped by 2 bases and J by 4 bases, with 5 bases between them. The CDR3 region is CATSDSQYNEQFF. CDR3 DNA sequence: TGTGCCACCAGTGATTCCCAATACAATGAGCAGTTCTTC.

In the case of this clonotype: One junction end does not reproduce the germline sequence, and a read error may be involved. The chain employs TRBV7-9 and TRBJ1-4; D ambiguous. Germline CDR1 and CDR2: SEHNR and FQNEAQ (reference sequence). The CDR3 sequence is 14 residues long. The DNA of the CDR3 is TGTGCCAGCAGCTTAGGGGGAACTAATGAAAAACTGGTTTTT. Its translation is CASSLGGTNEKLVF.

As regards this clonotype: A much larger clone lies a single base off, so this may be a read error. CDR3 in amino acids: CAISKSKAWGDEQYF. CDR3 nucleotides: TGTGCCATCAGTAAGTCGAAAGCCTGGGGCGACGAGCAGTACTTC. The chain uses TRBV10-3 and TRBJ2-7, with a weak D call TRBD1 (5 bases). The CDR3 totals 15 residues. CDR1 is ENHRY and CDR2 is SYGVKD in the germline V gene.

In the case of this clonotype: Its ends do not fully match the called genes, so a read error is possible. The V call is TRBV11-1, the J call TRBJ2-3, with D hard to call. The CDR3 is made up of 16 amino acids. Germline assignment: CDR1 SGHAT and CDR2 FQDESV (reference sequence). The CDR3 coding sequence is TGTGCCAGCAGCCACCCGCGGAATCCCCGCACGGATACGCAGTATTTT. It codes for CASSHPRNPRTDTQYF.

Remarks on this clonotype: This could be a read error, since a much larger clone is one nucleotide away. The chain is built from TRBV5-6 and TRBJ2-2; 11 nucleotides align to TRBD2. Germline loops: CDR1 SGHDT, CDR2 YYEEEE. The CDR3 totals 17 residues. V lost 3 bases, J lost 9 bases, and 13 bases stayed unmatched. CDR3 in DNA: TGTGCCAGCAGCTCTGGACTAGCGGGTGCCGGAACCTGGGAGCTGTTTTTT. Its translation: CASSSGLAGAGTWELFF.

This clonotype has a single count. A much more abundant neighbour one base away suggests this may be a read error. In DNA form, the CDR3 reads TGTACCAGCAGGCAACCGGGACAGGGGGTTGCTACGCAGTATTTT. It codes for CTSRQPGQGVATQYF. The J gene is TRBJ2-3, the V gene TRBV6-2 or TRBV6-3; 11 nucleotides match TRBD1. Germline-derived CDR1 and CDR2 are MNHEY and SVGEGT. There are 15 residues in the CDR3.

This chain connects TRBV10-3 to TRBJ2-7; D may match TRBD1 or TRBD2 (6 bases each). The V end was cut by 4 bases, the J end by 5 bases, with 18 bases between. Germline-derived CDR1 and CDR2 are ENHRY and SYGVKD. The CDR3 loop spans 15 amino acids. CDR3 amino acids: CAISVGGTPDHEQYF. The CDR3 bases are TGTGCCATCAGTGTAGGGGGGACCCCCGATCACGAGCAGTACTTC.

A note on this clonotype: With a much larger clone just one base away, this may be a read error. The CDR3 DNA reads TGCGCCAGCAACCAAGGTCAGGACTATGGCTACACCTTC. Translating gives CASNQGQDYGYTF. V usage is TRBV4-1 and J usage is TRBJ1-2, with unresolved D. In germline, CDR1 is MGHRA, CDR2 YSYEKL. The CDR3 is made up of 13 amino acids.

In this sample, this clonotype turned up many times. This sequence joins TRBV4-1 and TRBJ2-1; the D gene is possibly TRBD2 (6 bases). CDR1 is MGHRA, CDR2 YSYEKL, per germline. The CDR3 totals 16 residues. V shed 0 bases and J shed 4 bases, with 13 bases lying between them. CDR3 DNA sequence: TGCGCCAGCAGCCAAGATGGGAGGCCAGAGTACAATGAGCAGTTCTTC. Its translation is CASSQDGRPEYNEQFF.

This clonotype was detected ten times or more. The chain joins TRBV5-4 to TRBJ2-1, with 7 bases lining up with TRBD2. Trimming at V came to 3 bases and at J to 7 bases, leaving 10 bases not matched to a gene. Germline values: CDR1 SGHNT, CDR2 YYREEE (reference sequence). This CDR3 is built from 15 residues. CDR3 amino acids: CASSSRGGSLNEQFF. The CDR3 DNA follows: TGTGCCAGCAGCTCCCGGGGCGGGAGTCTGAATGAGCAGTTCTTC.

About this clonotype itself: This could be a read error, since a much larger clone is one nucleotide away. The chain has TRBV29-1 and TRBJ1-4; D may be TRBD1 (6 bases). The CDR3 spans 13 residues. Germline CDR1 SQVTM, CDR2 ANQGSEA. The CDR3 nucleotides read TGCATCGTTGTGGCTAGGGGGAATGAAAAACTGTTTTTT. Translating gives CIVVARGNEKLFF.

This clonotype occurred once. An end of the junction differs from the germline gene, which may be a read error. J is TRBJ2-5 and V is TRBV10-3; the match to TRBD2 covers 8 bases. Germline V lookup: CDR1 ENHRY, CDR2 SYGVKD. The length of the CDR3 is 14 residues. CDR3 sequence reads: CVTGGGLDQETQYF. The CDR3 nucleotides are TGTGTCACCGGGGGGGGGCTGGACCAAGAGACTCAGTACTTC.

As for this clonotype: A clone one base away is much larger, so this may be a read error. This rearrangement joins TRBV6-1 to TRBJ2-1; D is ambiguous. The CDR3 is 11 residues long. Per germline, CDR1 MNHNS and CDR2 SASEGT. V lost 3 bases and J lost 11, with 8 bases in between. Here the CDR3 DNA reads TGTGCCAGCAGTGACACTCTCCAGCAGTTCTTC. It encodes CASSDTLQQFF.

In its sample, this clonotype was seen once. This clone may be a read error of a much larger clone one base away. The genes are TRBV10-1 and TRBJ1-1; 7 bases fit TRBD1. The V gene's germline CDR1 is WNHNN and CDR2 SYGVQD (reference sequence). This CDR3 contains 14 residues. In DNA, the CDR3 is TGCGCCAGCAGTGAGTTACAGGGGCAGACTGAAGCTATCTTT. Protein sequence: CASSELQGQTEAIF.

The chain recombines TRBV5-1 with TRBJ2-1, with D maybe TRBD1 (6 bases). V lost 10 bases and J lost 7, with 15 bases in between. Per the germline V gene, CDR1 is SGHRS and CDR2 is YFSETQ. This CDR3 spans 12 amino acids. CDR3 residues: CASWGLLNEQFF. The DNA for the CDR3 is TGCGCCTCATGGGGGCTACTTAATGAGCAGTTCTTC. The full variable domain, completed using reference TRBV5-1 and TRBJ2-1, is KAGVTQTPRYLIKTRGQQVTLSCSPISGHRSVSWYQQTPGQGLQFLFEYFSETQRNKGNFPGRFSGRQFSNSRSEMNVSTLELGDSALYLCASWGLLNEQFFGPGTRLTVL.

This clonotype was counted many times. This chain connects TRBV29-1 to TRBJ1-1; D is uncertain. This CDR3 contains 11 residues. CDR1 and CDR2 (germline): SQVTM, ANQGSEA. Trimming removed 4 bases from V and 3 bases from J, with 6 bases in between. CDR3: CSVGSYTEAFF. Written as DNA, the CDR3 is TGCAGCGTTGGTTCGTACACTGAAGCTTTCTTT.

This clonotype came up many times. The CDR3 protein is CASSEEDFGELFF. The CDR3 DNA follows: TGTGCCAGCAGTGAAGAGGACTTCGGGGAGCTGTTTTTT. The chain carries TRBV6-1 and TRBJ2-2; perhaps TRBD2 as D (5 bases). Germline values: CDR1 MNHNS, CDR2 SASEGT. With 1 base removed from V and 7 bases from J, the gap between germline ends came to 7 bases. This CDR3 contains 13 residues.

Details on this clonotype: Mismatch with germline at one junction end may stem from a read error. The gene calls are TRBV11-2 and TRBJ2-3; the D gene is possibly TRBD2 (5 bases). There are 16 residues in the CDR3. Looked up from germline, CDR1 is SGHAT and CDR2 is FQNNGV. CDR3 sequence reads: CASNLVLASLADTQYF. CDR3 nucleotides: TGTGCCAGCAACTTAGTATTAGCGTCTTTAGCAGATACGCAATATTTT.

In its sample, this clonotype was seen a few times. The rearrangement links TRBV5-1 to TRBJ2-3, with D possibly being TRBD2 (6 bases). The germline V and J ends were trimmed by 8 bases and 5 bases, with 15 bases remaining between them. This CDR3 has 13 residues. CDR1 SGHRS and CDR2 YFSETQ come from the germline V gene. The CDR3 is CASYAGREDTQYF. The CDR3 nucleotides are TGCGCCAGTTATGCGGGACGGGAAGATACGCAGTATTTT.

On this clonotype itself: This may stem from a read error, because a much larger clone lies one nucleotide away. The CDR3 ends on some other residue instead of the conserved phenylalanine or tryptophan, so this is likely a read error. The V call is TRBV12-3 or TRBV12-4, the J call TRBJ2-7; 8 positions match TRBD1. The CDR3 has 14 residues. With V trimmed by 6 bases and J by 2 bases, 6 bases remained unmatched. In DNA form, the CDR3 reads TGTGCCAGCAGGTTCGGGACAGGTCCCTACGAGCAGTACCTC. Its translation is CASRFGTGPYEQYL.

The J gene is TRBJ2-7, the V gene TRBV2; no definite D call. Germline V gives CDR1 SNHLY, CDR2 FYNNEI. V was pared by 2 bases and J by 0 bases, with 11 bases between. The CDR3 has 15 amino acids. The CDR3 DNA reads TGTGCCAGCAGTGAATTCGGCGATAGCTCCTACGAGCAGTACTTC. Amino acids: CASSEFGDSSYEQYF.

Notes on this clonotype: An end of the junction does not agree with germline; a read error may underlie this. The chain has TRBV11-3 and TRBJ2-1, with 10 bases lining up with TRBD2. The CDR3 runs 13 residues. Germline assignment: CDR1 SGHNT and CDR2 YENEEA. The CDR3 sequence: CVSTPSGSDDQFF. CDR3 nucleotide sequence: TGTGTCAGCACCCCTAGCGGGAGTGATGACCAGTTCTTC.

On this clonotype itself: Since a much larger clone is just one base distant, this may be a read error. The V call is TRBV6-2 or TRBV6-3, the J call TRBJ2-4; 7 bases map to TRBD2. CDR1 is MNHEY and CDR2 is SVGEGT in the germline V gene. This CDR3 spans 20 amino acids. Trimming cost V 2 bases and J 2 bases; bases outside gene matches: 18. The CDR3 DNA is TGTGCCAGCAGTTACCCGAGGGAGGGCCTCTTAACCATAACCAAAAACATTCAGTACTTC. Translation: CASSYPREGLLTITKNIQYF.